Below, 11 T cell receptor beta chains from the same sample are listed, as sequenced in a study of blood T cell repertoires in COVID-19. TCRdb's table, derived via immunoSEQ multiplex PCR, lists solely in-frame clones and lacks some. The table lists 47,000 or so clones, about four fifths of them singletons. The sample taken for sequencing was peripheral blood. These receptors were collected from an elderly woman with COVID-19, enrolled during active disease.

The chain is built from TRBV29-1 and TRBJ1-2; D not certain. V shed 3 bases and J shed 8 bases, with 13 bases lying between them. The CDR3 contains 12 residues. In germline, CDR1 is SQVTM, CDR2 ANQGSEA. The CDR3 DNA reads as TGCAGCGTTGAGTCGGGTCAGAACGGCTACACCTTC. Translating gives CSVESGQNGYTF.

The genes are TRBV10-2 and TRBJ1-1; a weak D match, TRBD1 (5 bases). Germline CDR1 is WSHSY and CDR2 is SAAADI. Trimming shortened V by 5 bases and J by 1 base, and 8 bases separated the two germline ends. CDR3 length: 13 amino acids. The CDR3 sequence is CASSSQGNTEAFF. The DNA of the CDR3 is TGCGCCAGCAGTTCCCAGGGGAACACTGAAGCTTTCTTT.

The genes are TRBV28 and TRBJ1-6; 9 bases are a match to TRBD1. The CDR3 loop spans 15 amino acids. Trimming took 4 bases from V and 6 from J; bases not matched to a gene: 4. Germline assignment: CDR1 MDHEN and CDR2 SYDVKM. The CDR3 loop reads CASSSGDRANSPLHF. The CDR3, as DNA: TGTGCCAGCAGTTCGGGGGACAGGGCTAATTCACCCCTCCACTTT.

This clone was seen more than once but under ten times. The chain combines TRBV18 with TRBJ1-5; no reliable D call. Germline values: CDR1 KGHSH, CDR2 LQKENI. The V end lost 2 bases, the J end lost 0 bases, and 5 bases lay between the germline ends. This CDR3 contains 14 residues. The CDR3 DNA sequence: TGTGCCAGCTCACCAAGCCATAGCAATCAGCCCCAGCATTTT. As protein: CASSPSHSNQPQHF.

The CDR3 nucleotides are TGTGCCAGCAGCCGCCGGGGGCAGGGGGATTCACCCCTCCACTTT. Protein sequence: CASSRRGQGDSPLHF. V is TRBV9 and J is TRBJ1-6; TRBD1 matches 7 bases. V gave up 4 bases and J gave up 8 bases; unmatched junction bases: 9. The CDR3 runs to 15 residues. CDR1 and CDR2 from the germline V gene are SGDLS and YYNGEE.

The chain has TRBV18 and TRBJ1-3; D is unclear. Trimming removed 6 bases at V and 0 bases at J, with 9 bases between. CDR1 and CDR2 from the germline V gene are KGHSH and LQKENI. The CDR3 runs 14 residues. The CDR3 loop reads CASSPGISGNTIYF. CDR3 bases: TGTGCCAGCTCCCCCGGGATCTCTGGAAACACCATATATTTT.

CDR3 protein: CASSPNTGSGQPQHF. The CDR3 nucleotides are TGTGCCAGCAGCCCTAACACAGGGTCTGGGCAGCCCCAGCATTTT. The chain has TRBV6-2 or TRBV6-3 and TRBJ1-5; D possibly corresponds to TRBD1 (6 bases). The CDR3 has 15 residues. The germline V gene has CDR1 MNHEY and CDR2 SVGEGT. V lost 6 bases and J lost 7, with 19 bases in between.

J is TRBJ2-2 and V is TRBV11-2; no clear D. V gave up 5 bases and J gave up 4 bases, with 5 bases separating them. Germline CDR1 SGHAT, CDR2 FQNNGV. This CDR3 contains 12 residues. The CDR3 protein is CASSPRTGELFF. In nucleotides, the CDR3 is TGTGCCAGCAGCCCCCGCACCGGGGAGCTGTTTTTT.

The rearrangement links TRBV6-5 to TRBJ1-5; 7 bases match TRBD1. Trimming removed 6 bases from V and 6 bases from J; junction bases left unmatched: 11. The CDR3 loop spans 15 amino acids. Germline V gives CDR1 MNHEY, CDR2 SVGAGI. CDR3 sequence: CASRPTGKGGQPQHF. The CDR3 nucleotides are TGTGCCAGCAGGCCGACAGGGAAAGGGGGTCAGCCCCAGCATTTT.

This chain joins TRBV4-1 and TRBJ1-1, with no clear D. Trimming pared 6 bases from V and 0 bases from J, leaving 11 bases between. CDR1 MGHRA and CDR2 YSYEKL come from the germline V gene. The CDR3 spans 14 residues. The CDR3 DNA follows: TGCGCCAGCAGACTGGGCCTCTTGAACACTGAAGCTTTCTTT. Amino acid sequence: CASRLGLLNTEAFF.

This chain uses TRBV28 with TRBJ1-4; 8 positions match TRBD1. CDR3 length: 16 residues. Germline values: CDR1 MDHEN, CDR2 SYDVKM. With 4 bases clipped from V and 3 bases from J, the junction kept 7 bases outside the gene matches. The CDR3 reads CASSYTTGGANEKLFF. For the CDR3, the DNA is TGTGCCAGCAGTTACACTACAGGGGGAGCTAATGAAAAACTGTTTTTT.